The clone carrying this TCR beta chain was counted many times. Its antigen remains unknown. V was clipped by 1 base and J by 4 bases; unmatched bases: 5. CDR1 and CDR2 from the germline V gene are SGHAT and FQNNGV. The CDR3 spans 16 residues. The data originate from a study of T cells in Graves' hyperthyroidism and ophthalmopathy. Study conclusions and caveats: With a median lead of approximately 6.4 months before onset, the model predicted ophthalmopathy.

TCR beta CDR3 regions were amplified from RNA. HTBI primers were the set used in a first-round RT-PCR of the TCR CDR3. TCRdb called the multiplex PCR reads again in MiXCR, with one record for every CDR3 protein. The sample carries a few hundred thousand distinct CDR3 sequences, roughly 13% recorded once. Sequences were obtained from blood. The origin of this receptor is a woman younger than 30 with Graves' hyperthyroidism. The chain is built from TRBV11-2 and TRBJ2-1; 9 bases are a match to TRBD2. The DNA of the CDR3 is TGTGCCAGCAGCTTAGTAGCGGGAGCGGGATACAATGAGCAGTTCTTC. Protein sequence: CASSLVAGAGYNEQFF.